Detailed here is one T cell receptor beta chain. Its antigen is not known. The sample belongs to a study of brain T cells in children with intractable seizures. Findings and limits, study-wide: Pre- and post-surgery blood differed in depth, so pre-surgery absences may be undersampling.

Sequenced by immunoSEQ multiplex PCR; TCRdb stores in-frame clones only, minus some. Of about 41,000 clones listed, 90% are singletons. The CDR3 length is 12 residues. CDR1 is SEHNR, CDR2 FQNEAQ, per germline (reference sequence). Trimming cost V 5 bases and J 10 bases, with 12 bases left between them. At least one anti-epileptic drug was given before surgery. The chain joins TRBV7-9 to TRBJ2-1; D unresolved. The sequencing here drew on peripheral blood, taken at surgery. This clonotype was obtained from a girl aged 2-9 years with tuberous sclerosis and intractable seizures. CDR3 sequence reads: CASSPETREQFF. The DNA for the CDR3 is TGTGCCAGCAGCCCCGAGACTCGAGAGCAGTTCTTC.